One sample yielded the 16 T cell receptor beta chains listed below, sequenced in a study of blood T cell repertoires in COVID-19. The data were produced by immunoSEQ multiplex PCR, yet TCRdb's version contains in-frame clones alone and is incomplete. Here the sample spans some 140,000 clones, about 80% being singletons. The sequencing sample was made of peripheral blood. These receptors came from a woman in her sixties or seventies with acute or convalescent COVID-19.

The chain recombines TRBV27 with TRBJ2-2; 8 bases agree with TRBD1. J gave up 4 bases and V 2 bases, and 6 bases lay outside the gene matches. CDR3 length: 16 amino acids. Germline V gene sequence: CDR1 MNHEY, CDR2 SMNVEV (reference sequence). The CDR3 coding sequence is TGTGCCAGCAGTTTAATCGCAGGGGGCCTCACCGGGGAGCTGTTTTTT. The encoded protein is CASSLIAGGLTGELFF.

The CDR3 region has the DNA TGTGCCAGCAGTGTGGTTAGCGACGGGGTGGTGTTCTTC. Translated, it gives CASSVVSDGVVFF. V gene TRBV7-9 combines with J gene TRBJ2-1, with D perhaps matching TRBD2 (5 bases). CDR1 is SEHNR and CDR2 is FQNEAQ in the germline V gene (reference sequence). This CDR3 has 13 residues. Trimming took 6 bases from V and 15 from J, leaving 21 bases between them. Full variable domain (remainder filled in from reference TRBV7-9 and TRBJ2-1): DTGVSQNPRHKITKRGQNVTFRCDPISEHNRLYWYRQTLGQGPEFLTYFQNEAQLEKSRLLSDRFSAERPKGSFSTLEIQRTEQGDSAMYLCASSVVSDGVVFFGPGTRLTVL.

This clone was recorded only once. The rearrangement uses TRBV7-9 and TRBJ1-2; D possibly corresponds to TRBD1 (5 bases). V lost 5 bases to trimming and J lost 2 bases, with 15 bases between them. Germline lookup yields CDR1 SEHNR and CDR2 FQNEAQ (reference sequence). The CDR3 spans 15 residues. DNA of the CDR3: TGTGCCAGCAGCGCAAGGGGAGGAGGAAACTATGGCTACACCTTC. Protein: CASSARGGGNYGYTF.

This chain uses TRBV7-6 with TRBJ1-3; D is uncertain. CDR3 size: 15 residues. Germline V gene sequence: CDR1 SGHVS, CDR2 FNYEAQ. Trimming removed 3 bases at V and 0 bases at J, with 9 bases between. The DNA of the CDR3 is TGTGCCAGCAGCTTTTTAGAGCTCTCTGGAAACACCATATATTTT. It encodes CASSFLELSGNTIYF.

This clone was counted a few times. The rearrangement uses TRBV9 and TRBJ1-5; 8 bases fit TRBD1. J was trimmed by 4 bases and V by 4 bases; bases with no gene match: 7. Germline CDR1 reads SGDLS; CDR2 reads YYNGEE. The CDR3 is 15 amino acids. This CDR3 reads CASSPQGDWNQPQHF. The CDR3 DNA reads as TGTGCCAGCAGCCCACAGGGGGATTGGAATCAGCCCCAGCATTTT.

In its sample, this clone was seen once. This chain connects TRBV5-6 to TRBJ1-2; 9 bases map to TRBD1. The CDR3 length is 15 residues. Trimming took 4 bases from V and 2 from J; bases not matched to a gene: 6. Germline values: CDR1 SGHDT, CDR2 YYEEEE. The CDR3 coding sequence is TGTGCCAGCAGCCTGAACAGGGGGCAGAACTATGGCTACACCTTC. Translating it yields CASSLNRGQNYGYTF.

V usage is TRBV28 and J usage is TRBJ2-1, with D perhaps TRBD1 (5 bases). Trimming cost V 2 bases and J 2 bases, with 13 bases left between them. Per germline, CDR1 MDHEN and CDR2 SYDVKM. The CDR3 covers 16 residues. In DNA, the CDR3 is TGTGCCAGCAGTTTAAGGGGCAGGGCTCCCTACAATGAGCAGTTCTTC. Its protein product is CASSLRGRAPYNEQFF.

The chain carries TRBV2 and TRBJ1-6; D may be TRBD1 (5 bases). Germline V gene lookup returns CDR1 SNHLY and CDR2 FYNNEI. This CDR3 is 14 amino acids long. Between the trimmed V and J ends, which lost 5 bases and 7 bases, there was a span of 12 bases. The CDR3 loop is CASSSQGANSPLHF. The CDR3 DNA reads as TGTGCCAGCAGTTCTCAAGGGGCCAATTCACCCCTCCACTTT.

As concerns this clone: At one end, the junction sequence differs from germline, possibly due to a read error. This chain uses TRBV7-7 with TRBJ2-3; the D is unclear. Per germline, CDR1 SSHAT and CDR2 FNYEAQ (reference sequence). This CDR3 is 14 amino acids long. CDR3 sequence reads: CASSLGGQTDTQYF. CDR3 bases: TGTGCTAGCAGCTTAGGTGGCCAGACAGATACGCAGTATTTT.

The V call is TRBV6-2 or TRBV6-3, the J call TRBJ1-1; 7 bases fit TRBD1. The V gene's germline CDR1 is MNHEY and CDR2 SVGEGT. The CDR3 is 16 amino acids. Trimming took 5 bases from V and 4 from J; bases not matched to a gene: 13. Here the CDR3 reads CASSDPGGGLGTEAFF. In DNA form, the CDR3 reads TGTGCCAGCAGTGACCCGGGAGGGGGCTTGGGCACTGAAGCTTTCTTT.

The chain is built from TRBV2 and TRBJ2-3; D uncertain. Per the germline V gene, CDR1 is SNHLY and CDR2 is FYNNEI. The length of the CDR3 is 13 residues. Trimming cost V 10 bases and J 0 bases, with 11 bases left between them. CDR3 sequence: CATLQPSTDTQYF. In DNA form, the CDR3 reads TGTGCCACCCTACAGCCTAGCACAGATACGCAGTATTTT.

V gene TRBV11-2 combines with J gene TRBJ2-3, with 9 nucleotides matching TRBD2. The junction had 6 bases not matched to a gene; V was cut back by 6 bases and J by 2 bases. The germline gives CDR1 SGHAT, CDR2 FQNNGV. The CDR3 loop spans 15 amino acids. CDR3: CASSRQRGVTDTQYF. The CDR3 bases are TGTGCCAGCAGTCGCCAGCGGGGGGTCACAGATACGCAGTATTTT.

V and J are TRBV6-6 and TRBJ1-2; D is possibly TRBD1 (5 bases). With 0 bases removed from V and 8 bases from J, the gap between germline ends came to 13 bases. The length of the CDR3 is 14 residues. Germline CDR1 MNHNY, CDR2 SVGAGI (reference sequence). The DNA of the CDR3 is TGTGCCAGCAGTTACTCGCAGGGCTCCAAGGGCTACACCTTC. This codes for CASSYSQGSKGYTF.

The rearrangement joins TRBV3-1 (or the pseudogene TRBV3-2) to TRBJ2-5, with D maybe TRBD2 (6 bases). This CDR3 contains 14 residues. V was cut by 2 bases and J by 0 bases, with 7 bases left in between. Looked up from germline, CDR1 is LGHDT and CDR2 is YNNKEL (reference sequence). CDR3 DNA: TGTGCCAGCAGCCAAAGCGGGTACCAAGAGACCCAGTACTTC. This gives the protein CASSQSGYQETQYF.

The chain couples TRBV11-2 to TRBJ2-3, with 15 positions matching TRBD2. Germline lookup yields CDR1 SGHAT and CDR2 FQNNGV. J lost 5 bases, V lost 5 bases, and 5 bases had no gene match. CDR3 length: 16 residues. The CDR3 region has the DNA TGTGCCAGCAGCCCCGGGACTAGCGGGGGGTTAGATACGCAGTATTTT. Protein product: CASSPGTSGGLDTQYF.

The chain recombines TRBV6-5 with TRBJ1-2, with 9 bases lining up with TRBD1. This CDR3 contains 15 residues. Per germline, CDR1 MNHEY and CDR2 SVGAGI. With V trimmed by 7 bases and J by 4 bases, 10 bases remained unmatched. CDR3 in amino acids: CASTPRGQGVYGYTF. The CDR3 nucleotides read TGTGCCAGCACCCCCCGGGGACAGGGTGTCTATGGCTACACCTTC.